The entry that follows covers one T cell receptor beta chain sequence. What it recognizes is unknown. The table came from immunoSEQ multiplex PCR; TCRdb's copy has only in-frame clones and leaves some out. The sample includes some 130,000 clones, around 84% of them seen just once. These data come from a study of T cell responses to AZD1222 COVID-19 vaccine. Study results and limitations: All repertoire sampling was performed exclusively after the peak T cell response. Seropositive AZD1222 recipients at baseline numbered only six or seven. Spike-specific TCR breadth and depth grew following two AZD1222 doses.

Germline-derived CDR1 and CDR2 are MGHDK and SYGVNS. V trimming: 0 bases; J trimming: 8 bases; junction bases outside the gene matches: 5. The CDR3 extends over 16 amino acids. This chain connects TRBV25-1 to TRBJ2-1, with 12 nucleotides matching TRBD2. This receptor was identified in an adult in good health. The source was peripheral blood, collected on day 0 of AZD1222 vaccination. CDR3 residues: CASSEYPSGGVYEQFF. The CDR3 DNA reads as TGTGCCAGCAGTGAATACCCTAGCGGGGGGGTTTATGAGCAGTTCTTC. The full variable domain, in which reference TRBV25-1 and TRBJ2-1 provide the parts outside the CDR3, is EADIYQTPRYLVIGTGKKITLECSQTMGHDKMYWYQQDPGMELHLIHYSYGVNSTEKGDLSSESTVSRIRTEHFPLTLESARPSHTSQYLCASSEYPSGGVYEQFFGPGTRLTVL.